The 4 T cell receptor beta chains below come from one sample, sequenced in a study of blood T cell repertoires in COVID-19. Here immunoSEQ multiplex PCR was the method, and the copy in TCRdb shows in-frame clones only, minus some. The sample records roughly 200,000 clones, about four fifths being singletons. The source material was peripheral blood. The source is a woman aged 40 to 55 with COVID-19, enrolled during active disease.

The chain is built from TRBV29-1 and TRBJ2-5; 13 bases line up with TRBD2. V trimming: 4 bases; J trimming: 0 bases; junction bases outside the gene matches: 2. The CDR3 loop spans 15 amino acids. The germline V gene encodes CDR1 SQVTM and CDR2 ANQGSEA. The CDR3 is CSVAGTSGDQETQYF. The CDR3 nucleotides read TGCAGCGTTGCGGGGACTAGCGGGGACCAAGAGACCCAGTACTTC.

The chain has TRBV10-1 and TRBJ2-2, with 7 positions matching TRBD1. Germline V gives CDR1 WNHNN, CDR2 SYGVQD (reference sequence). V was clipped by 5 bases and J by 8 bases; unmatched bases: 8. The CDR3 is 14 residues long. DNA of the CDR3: TGCGCCAGCAGTCAGACAGGGCAGATTGGGGAGCTGTTTTTT. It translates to CASSQTGQIGELFF.

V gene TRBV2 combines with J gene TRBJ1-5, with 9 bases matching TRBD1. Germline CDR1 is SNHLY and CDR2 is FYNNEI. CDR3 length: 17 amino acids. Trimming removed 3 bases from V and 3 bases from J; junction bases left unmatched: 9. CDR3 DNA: TGTGCCAGCAGTGAGTGGGGGACAGGGTCACCCAATCAGCCCCAGCATTTT. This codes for CASSEWGTGSPNQPQHF. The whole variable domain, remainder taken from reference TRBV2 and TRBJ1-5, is EPEVTQTPSHQVTQMGQEVILRCVPISNHLYFYWYRQILGQKVEFLVSFYNNEISEKSEIFDDQFSVERPDGSNFTLKIRSTKLEDSAMYFCASSEWGTGSPNQPQHFGDGTRLSIL.

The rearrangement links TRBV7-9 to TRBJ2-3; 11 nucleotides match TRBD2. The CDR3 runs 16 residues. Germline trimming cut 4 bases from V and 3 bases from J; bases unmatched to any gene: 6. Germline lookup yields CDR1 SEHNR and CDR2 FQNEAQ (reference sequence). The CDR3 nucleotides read TGTGCCAGCAGCTCATGGGGACTAGCGGAAACAGATACGCAGTATTTT. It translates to CASSSWGLAETDTQYF.